Detailed here is one T cell receptor beta chain. This entry is derived from a study of patients and donors after allogeneic stem cell transplantation. The germline V and J ends were trimmed by 1 base and 10 bases, with 8 bases remaining between them. Germline CDR1 reads SNHLY; CDR2 reads FYNNEI. There are 12 residues in the CDR3. Each CDR3 protein is one row after TCRdb ran MiXCR on the RT-PCR reads. Of about 960,000 distinct CDR3 sequences in the sample, approximately 19% were seen once. The rearrangement joins TRBV2 to TRBJ2-1; D remains unclear. The TCR was taken from a human donor who was either an allogeneic HSCT recipient or a stem cell or donor lymphocyte infusion donor (not recorded which). It is not recorded whose cells these are; they may come from a transplant donor. Sequencing input: blood, either unsorted or a sorted T cell fraction (not recorded which). The CDR3 region is CASSEVPYEQFF. In DNA form, the CDR3 reads TGTGCCAGCAGTGAAGTCCCATACGAGCAGTTCTTC.